Each of the 23 T cell receptor beta chains below was sequenced from the same sample in a study of identical twins. TCRdb re-called the 5' RACE reads through MiXCR, storing one row per CDR3 protein. Of around 480,000 distinct CDR3 sequences in the sample, 11% to 15% are singletons; the top ten hold around 0.48%. This sample was shared with a second study, whose subject was yellow fever vaccine responses in identical twins.

Input material: CD4+ T cells sorted from blood. Source of these receptors: a woman aged 18 to 35 in good health.

This clonotype was picked up a small number of times. The V call is TRBV6-5, the J call TRBJ2-2, with D possibly TRBD1 on 5 matching bases. Germline CDR1 MNHEY, CDR2 SVGAGI. Trimming took off 2 bases at V and 0 bases at J, with 7 bases between the two ends. The CDR3 contains 15 residues. The CDR3 sequence is CASSYGQTNTGELFF. CDR3 in DNA: TGTGCCAGCAGTTACGGACAAACGAACACCGGGGAGCTGTTTTTT.

The rearrangement joins TRBV7-8 to TRBJ2-1, with 8 bases identical to TRBD2. The length of the CDR3 is 17 residues. Germline V gene lookup returns CDR1 SGHVS and CDR2 FQNEAQ. V dropped 5 bases and J dropped 6; count of bases not matched to a gene: 15. CDR3 in amino acids: CASSPSRPGGRGNEQFF. In DNA form, the CDR3 reads TGTGCCAGCAGCCCCTCGCGACCGGGGGGGCGCGGCAATGAGCAGTTCTTC.

This clonotype was found a few times. The J gene is TRBJ2-1, the V gene TRBV7-8; 11 bases map to TRBD2. This CDR3 contains 17 residues. J was trimmed by 5 bases and V by 1 base; bases with no gene match: 7. Germline V gene lookup returns CDR1 SGHVS and CDR2 FQNEAQ. Here the CDR3 DNA reads TGTGCCAGCAGCTTAGTTCCTAGCGGGGGGTTTCACAATGAGCAGTTCTTC. It encodes CASSLVPSGGFHNEQFF.

The V gene is TRBV7-8, the J gene TRBJ1-1; possible D gene TRBD1, 5 bases. Deletions cut 2 bases from V and 5 bases from J, with 18 bases between. CDR1 SGHVS and CDR2 FQNEAQ come from the germline V gene. The length of the CDR3 is 16 residues. The CDR3 DNA reads as TGTGCCAGCAGCTTATCGTCTTGGGCAGGGCGTACTGAAGCTTTCTTT. This encodes CASSLSSWAGRTEAFF.

This chain joins TRBV15 and TRBJ2-3; weak D call: TRBD2 (7 bases). CDR1 and CDR2 (germline): LNHNV, YYDKDF (reference sequence). The V gene lost 5 bases and the J gene lost 0 bases, with 9 bases spanning the gap. The CDR3 spans 14 residues. The CDR3 is CATSGGGSTDTQYF. The CDR3 region has the DNA TGTGCCACCAGCGGCGGGGGCAGCACAGATACGCAGTATTTT.

This clonotype was seen only a few times. This chain joins TRBV7-2 and TRBJ2-3; no reliable D call. This CDR3 has 12 amino acids. Germline CDR1 SGHTA, CDR2 FQGNSA. Trimming removed 4 bases at V and 4 bases at J, with 6 bases between. CDR3 region: CASSWSADTQYF. CDR3 nucleotide sequence: TGTGCCAGCAGCTGGTCCGCAGATACGCAGTATTTT.

This chain links TRBV5-1 with TRBJ2-4, with 12 bases fitting TRBD1. The CDR3 has 20 amino acids. Germline trimming cut 3 bases from V and 1 base from J; bases unmatched to any gene: 14. The germline V gene has CDR1 SGHRS and CDR2 YFSETQ. CDR3 bases: TGCGCCAGCAGCTGGACTTCGGGACAGGGGGCGAGGGTGGCCAAAAACATTCAGTACTTC. This sequence encodes CASSWTSGQGARVAKNIQYF.

This rearrangement joins TRBV28 to TRBJ2-3, with D possibly matching TRBD2 (6 bases). The CDR3 sequence is 15 residues long. V lost 6 bases to trimming and J lost 2 bases, with 15 bases between them. Germline CDR1 and CDR2: MDHEN and SYDVKM. The CDR3 loop is CASSTEGSFTDTQYF. CDR3 DNA: TGTGCCAGCAGCACGGAGGGTTCATTCACAGATACGCAGTATTTT.

This clonotype was counted only a few times. The chain joins TRBV5-6 to TRBJ2-2; 9 bases match TRBD2. Germline V gives CDR1 SGHDT, CDR2 YYEEEE. This CDR3 is 15 amino acids long. V shed 4 bases and J 6 bases; nucleotides not matched to a gene: 7. The CDR3 region is CASSAAGLASGELFF. The CDR3 region has the DNA TGTGCCAGCAGCGCGGCCGGACTAGCGTCCGGGGAGCTGTTTTTT.

CDR3 sequence reads: CASTKRRDGASYEQYF. The CDR3 DNA sequence: TGTGCCAGCACCAAGAGGCGGGACGGGGCCTCCTACGAGCAGTACTTC. This chain links TRBV2 with TRBJ2-7, with a weak D call TRBD2 (6 bases). V was shortened by 7 bases and J by 0 bases, with 19 bases between the two germline ends. Germline V gene data show CDR1 as SNHLY and CDR2 as FYNNEI. The CDR3 runs to 16 residues.

The chain employs TRBV11-2 and TRBJ2-1; the D gene is possibly TRBD1 (6 bases). There are 16 residues in the CDR3. Between the trimmed V and J ends, which lost 2 bases and 5 bases, there was a span of 16 bases. The germline gives CDR1 SGHAT, CDR2 FQNNGV. CDR3 sequence reads: CASSLRTARLDNEQFF. The CDR3 DNA follows: TGTGCCAGCAGCTTAAGGACAGCCCGGCTAGACAATGAGCAGTTCTTC.

This clonotype has more than one count but fewer than ten. The chain employs TRBV10-1 and TRBJ2-7; a weak D match, TRBD1 (7 bases). Germline V gives CDR1 WNHNN, CDR2 SYGVQD (reference sequence). CDR3 size: 15 residues. V was clipped by 3 bases and J by 6 bases, with 18 bases between them. DNA for the CDR3: TGCGCCAGCAGTGAAATCCGGCAGGGGGGTGGCGAGCAGTACTTC. Translated, it gives CASSEIRQGGGEQYF.

This clonotype was recorded a few times. This chain links TRBV4-2 with TRBJ2-5; tentative D call: TRBD1 (6 bases). The CDR3 has 15 amino acids. Looked up from germline, CDR1 is LGHNA and CDR2 is YNFKEQ. Deletions cut 0 bases from V and 5 bases from J, with 13 bases between. In DNA form, the CDR3 reads TGTGCCAGCAGCCAAGAGTCTGGGGGCGCCGAGACCCAGTACTTC. Encoded protein: CASSQESGGAETQYF.

This clonotype was picked up many times. This chain connects TRBV5-6 to TRBJ2-3; D remains ambiguous. Germline V gives CDR1 SGHDT, CDR2 YYEEEE. V lost 4 bases and J 2 bases, leaving 14 bases between the germline ends. The length of the CDR3 is 15 residues. DNA for the CDR3: TGTGCCAGCAGCCTGACTCGCGGAGCCACAGATACGCAGTATTTT. Amino acids: CASSLTRGATDTQYF.

This clonotype showed up just a few times. This chain joins TRBV2 and TRBJ2-2, with D perhaps TRBD2 (7 bases). CDR1 is SNHLY and CDR2 is FYNNEI in the germline V gene. Between the trimmed V and J ends, which lost 11 bases and 4 bases, there was a span of 17 bases. There are 14 residues in the CDR3. CDR3 nucleotides: TGTGCCTCCCAGGGGACTACCCCCACCGGGGAGCTGTTTTTT. Its protein is CASQGTTPTGELFF.

The rearrangement joins TRBV4-3 to TRBJ2-3, with D perhaps TRBD2 (6 bases). CDR1 is LGHNA, CDR2 YSLEER, per germline. Trimming cost V 1 base and J 0 bases, with 14 bases left between them. The CDR3 covers 17 residues. The CDR3 coding sequence is TGCGCCAGCAGCCAAGTTTCGAAGGGACTGAGCACAGATACGCAGTATTTT. Amino acids: CASSQVSKGLSTDTQYF.

This clonotype came up a few times. The J gene is TRBJ2-5, the V gene TRBV14; 10 bases line up with TRBD2. Germline assignment: CDR1 SGHDN and CDR2 FVKESK. The trim removed 8 bases at V and 5 bases at J, leaving 8 bases unmatched. This CDR3 is 14 amino acids long. The CDR3 region is CASSLAGAAETQYF. The DNA of the CDR3 is TGTGCCAGCTCCCTAGCGGGAGCCGCCGAGACCCAGTACTTC.

The chain couples TRBV12-3 or TRBV12-4 to TRBJ2-1; 7 nucleotides align to TRBD2. The V segment lost 1 base and the J segment 5 bases; nucleotides outside the gene matches: 14. CDR3 length: 18 amino acids. The CDR3 reads CASSLERGAIQLNNEQFF. CDR3 coding DNA: TGTGCCAGCAGTTTAGAGCGGGGCGCAATACAACTTAACAATGAGCAGTTCTTC.

This clonotype has just a few counts. The chain carries TRBV15 and TRBJ2-4, with D perhaps being TRBD1 or TRBD2 (6 bases each). This CDR3 spans 15 amino acids. V was shortened by 4 bases and J by 0 bases, with 10 bases between the two germline ends. Germline-derived CDR1 and CDR2 are LNHNV and YYDKDF (reference sequence). CDR3 sequence (DNA): TGTGCCACCAGCATCAAGGGGGGAGCCAAAAACATTCAGTACTTC. This gives the protein CATSIKGGAKNIQYF.

The chain carries TRBV11-2 and TRBJ2-3; D possibly matches TRBD1 or TRBD2 (5 bases each). Trimming removed 7 bases from V and 0 bases from J, with 14 bases in between. The CDR3 spans 15 residues. Germline assignment: CDR1 SGHAT and CDR2 FQNNGV. The DNA of the CDR3 is TGTGCCAGCACTTGGGGGAAAGGGAGCACAGATACGCAGTATTTT. Protein product: CASTWGKGSTDTQYF.

The rearrangement joins TRBV11-1 to TRBJ2-2, with D possibly matching TRBD2 (6 bases). V was clipped by 6 bases and J by 4 bases, with 18 bases between them. The CDR3 covers 16 residues. Germline loops: CDR1 SGHAT, CDR2 FQDESV (reference sequence). The CDR3 here is CASSFRRGSPTGELFF. The CDR3 DNA reads as TGTGCCAGCAGTTTCAGGAGGGGCAGCCCCACCGGGGAGCTGTTTTTT.

This rearrangement joins TRBV2 to TRBJ2-2; 7 bases fit TRBD1. This CDR3 spans 14 amino acids. CDR1 is SNHLY, CDR2 FYNNEI, per germline. The V gene end was trimmed by 5 bases and the J gene end by 5 bases; junction bases not matched to a gene: 5. The CDR3 is CASSLRGWTGELFF. CDR3 bases: TGTGCCAGCAGTCTCAGGGGGTGGACCGGGGAGCTGTTTTTT.

CDR3 sequence: CAISVDRAYNEQFF. The CDR3 bases are TGTGCCATCAGTGTCGACAGGGCCTACAATGAGCAGTTCTTC. The chain couples TRBV10-3 to TRBJ2-1; TRBD1 matches 7 bases. Germline values: CDR1 ENHRY, CDR2 SYGVKD. The CDR3 length is 14 residues. J was trimmed by 2 bases and V by 4 bases; bases with no gene match: 2.